One and the same sample provided the 20 T cell receptor beta chains below, sequenced in a study of shared clonotypes between healthy human individuals. Data came from immunoSEQ multiplex PCR; TCRdb stores just in-frame clones and leaves some out. This sample carries about 490,000 clones, 81% of them seen once, and the ten largest clones take approximately 11%. The sample was PBMCs. Receptors originate from a woman aged 40 to 49 in good health. Some clones in this sample may be carry-over from other donors' samples.

The chain recombines TRBV29-1 with TRBJ1-1; the D gene is possibly TRBD1 (6 bases). This CDR3 region has 14 residues. Germline V gene lookup returns CDR1 SQVTM and CDR2 ANQGSEA. The V end lost 4 bases, the J end lost 0 bases, and 12 bases lay between the germline ends. The CDR3 spells CSVVTGPLNTEAFF. In DNA form, the CDR3 reads TGCAGCGTTGTAACAGGGCCTTTGAACACTGAAGCTTTCTTT.

This chain joins TRBV5-1 and TRBJ2-7, with TRBD2 matching 9 bases. The length of the CDR3 is 15 residues. The germline gives CDR1 SGHRS, CDR2 YFSETQ. After removal of 2 bases from V and 0 bases from J, the junction contained 3 bases not matched to a gene. In DNA, the CDR3 is TGCGCCAGCAGCTTTAGGACTAGCGCCTCCTACGAGCAGTACTTC. It is translated as CASSFRTSASYEQYF.

The CDR3 here is CASSYLPTLYEQYF. The CDR3 bases are TGTGCCAGCAGTTACCTTCCGACCCTCTACGAGCAGTACTTC. The chain joins TRBV6-8 to TRBJ2-7; no reliable D call. V was cut by 2 bases and J by 3 bases, with 11 bases left in between. The CDR3 has 14 amino acids. Germline V gene sequence: CDR1 MNHGY, CDR2 SAAAGT.

This clone has more than one count but fewer than ten. The chain has TRBV6-5 and TRBJ1-1; 7 bases align to TRBD1. CDR3 length equals 11 residues. V lost 6 bases, J lost 11 bases, and 6 bases stayed unmatched. The V gene's germline CDR1 is MNHEY and CDR2 SVGAGI. In DNA, the CDR3 is TGTGCCAGCAGCGGGACAGTCGATGCTTTCTTT. Translating it yields CASSGTVDAFF.

As DNA, the CDR3 is TGTGCCAGCAGCTTGGGGACTAGCGGGAGCTCCTACGAGCAGTACTTC. Its protein is CASSLGTSGSSYEQYF. V is TRBV7-6 and J is TRBJ2-7; 14 nucleotides align to TRBD2. The CDR3 extends over 16 amino acids. In germline, CDR1 is SGHVS, CDR2 FNYEAQ. V gave up 3 bases and J gave up 0 bases; unmatched junction bases: 1. Full variable domain (rest looked up from reference TRBV7-6 and TRBJ2-7): GAGVSQSPRYKVTKRGQDVALRCDPISGHVSLYWYRQALGQGPEFLTYFNYEAQQDKSGLPNDRFSAERPEGSISTLTIQRTEQRDSAMYRCASSLGTSGSSYEQYFGPGTRLTVT.

This clone appeared a few times. This sequence joins TRBV7-9 and TRBJ1-2, with TRBD1 identical over 7 bases. CDR1 and CDR2 (germline): SEHNR, FQNEAQ (reference sequence). V was clipped by 4 bases and J by 5 bases; unmatched bases: 4. This CDR3 has 13 residues. The CDR3 sequence is CASSSLQGYGYTF. The CDR3 DNA reads as TGTGCCAGCAGCTCCCTACAGGGGTATGGCTACACCTTC.

This chain connects TRBV6-6 to TRBJ1-3; D not resolved. The ends were cut back, 2 bases at V and 0 bases at J, with 11 bases in the middle. The CDR3 has 16 amino acids. Germline V lookup: CDR1 MNHNY, CDR2 SVGAGI (reference sequence). The CDR3 DNA follows: TGTGCCAGCAGTTACGTGTACAGCTCCTCTGGAAACACCATATATTTT. This encodes CASSYVYSSSGNTIYF.

This sequence joins TRBV5-4 and TRBJ1-4; D remains unclear. CDR1 and CDR2 from the germline V gene are SGHNT and YYREEE (reference sequence). This CDR3 has 14 residues. V shed 5 bases and J shed 7 bases, with 15 bases lying between them. The CDR3 DNA reads TGTGCCAGCAGTCTGGACCTTGAGGCTGAAAAACTGTTTTTT. Residues: CASSLDLEAEKLFF.

This chain links TRBV9 with TRBJ2-7; 9 nucleotides line up with TRBD2. The germline V gene has CDR1 SGDLS and CDR2 YYNGEE. CDR3 length: 16 residues. The J segment lost 2 bases and the V segment lost 4 bases, leaving 10 bases of the junction unmatched. The CDR3 is CASSPSAAGGPYEQYF. In DNA form, the CDR3 reads TGTGCCAGCAGCCCATCGGCGGCGGGAGGGCCCTACGAGCAGTACTTC.

This clone was recorded only once. The chain joins TRBV30 to TRBJ2-3; 13 bases are a match to TRBD2. The CDR3 is 18 amino acids. Germline V gives CDR1 GTSNPN, CDR2 SVGIG (reference sequence). Germline trimming cut 2 bases from V and 3 bases from J; bases unmatched to any gene: 11. CDR3 coding DNA: TGTGCCTGGAGTCCCGGACTAGCGGGAGCACATGGAACAGATACGCAGTATTTT. It specifies CAWSPGLAGAHGTDTQYF.

About this clone: This likely stems from a read error, as it lies one base from a far larger clone. The same CDR3 is also encoded by other DNA sequences in this sample. V and J are TRBV29-1 and TRBJ1-2; a weak D match, TRBD1 (6 bases). Trimming cost V 5 bases and J 6 bases, with 19 bases left between them. Germline V gene data show CDR1 as SQVTM and CDR2 as ANQGSEA. This CDR3 is 14 amino acids long. The CDR3 DNA is TGCAGCGTTACCTCCCTCAGGGACAACGATGGCTACACCTTC. Residues: CSVTSLRDNDGYTF.

The V call is TRBV28, the J call TRBJ2-1, with TRBD2 as a possible D gene (5 bases). Germline-derived CDR1 and CDR2 are MDHEN and SYDVKM. V was trimmed by 7 bases and J by 6 bases, leaving 19 bases between them. The CDR3 covers 15 residues. Written as DNA, the CDR3 is TGTGCCAGCACCACGCCGGCCTCCCGGGGCAATGAGCAGTTCTTC. This encodes CASTTPASRGNEQFF.

The chain has TRBV14 and TRBJ2-5; D is perhaps TRBD1 or TRBD2 (6 bases each). V was trimmed by 2 bases and J by 0 bases, leaving 10 bases between them. This CDR3 is 15 amino acids long. Per germline, CDR1 SGHDN and CDR2 FVKESK. This CDR3 is CASSQPGAYQETQYF. The CDR3 nucleotides are TGTGCCAGCAGCCAACCGGGGGCGTACCAAGAGACCCAGTACTTC.

The V gene is TRBV18, the J gene TRBJ1-5, with TRBD1 matching 9 bases. This CDR3 is 15 amino acids long. Germline V gene lookup returns CDR1 KGHSH and CDR2 LQKENI. With 2 bases clipped from V and 6 bases from J, the junction kept 5 bases outside the gene matches. CDR3 amino acids: CASSPGTGSGQPQHF. Written as DNA, the CDR3 is TGTGCCAGCTCACCAGGGACAGGGAGCGGTCAGCCCCAGCATTTT.

The rearrangement links TRBV5-6 to TRBJ2-7, with D maybe TRBD2 (6 bases). The germline V and J ends were trimmed by 3 bases and 2 bases, with 15 bases remaining between them. CDR1 SGHDT and CDR2 YYEEEE come from the germline V gene. The CDR3 loop spans 15 amino acids. CDR3 sequence reads: CASSSPGGLTYEQYF. CDR3 nucleotides: TGTGCCAGCAGCTCCCCTGGGGGGTTGACCTACGAGCAGTACTTC.

Concerning this clone: This is likely an artifact of a read error, given a far larger clone one base away. The rearrangement uses TRBV2 and TRBJ1-5; TRBD1 matches 9 bases. Germline CDR1 SNHLY, CDR2 FYNNEI. The CDR3 is made up of 14 amino acids. The CDR3 DNA is TGTGCCAGCAGTCTTCTACAGGGGGCTCAGCCCCAGCGTTTT. Its protein product is CASSLLQGAQPQRF.

The chain links TRBV28 to TRBJ2-1, with 7 positions matching TRBD1. Looked up from germline, CDR1 is MDHEN and CDR2 is SYDVKM. The V gene end was trimmed by 5 bases and the J gene end by 7 bases; junction bases not matched to a gene: 8. The CDR3 covers 14 residues. This CDR3 reads CASSTTQGVNEQFF. The CDR3 bases are TGTGCCAGCAGTACAACCCAGGGGGTGAATGAGCAGTTCTTC.

This clone was detected only a few times. The rearrangement joins TRBV15 to TRBJ2-5, with 7 bases that match TRBD1. The DNA matches TRBJ2-7 better at its end, which makes the J call doubtful. The CDR3 is 15 residues long. Germline V gene lookup returns CDR1 LNHNV and CDR2 YYDKDF (reference sequence). CDR3 in amino acids: CATSSHPGQSYEQYF. The CDR3, as DNA: TGTGCCACCAGCAGCCATCCGGGACAGTCCTACGAGCAGTACTTC.

This clone was counted only a few times. The chain combines TRBV15 with TRBJ2-7, with D uncertain. The CDR3 runs 13 residues. CDR1 is LNHNV and CDR2 is YYDKDF in the germline V gene (reference sequence). V lost 0 bases and J lost 2, with 5 bases in between. The CDR3 DNA follows: TGTGCCACCAGCAGAGACGCTACCTACGAGCAGTACTTC. As protein: CATSRDATYEQYF. The variable domain in full, with the rest retrieved from reference TRBV15 and TRBJ2-7, is DAMVIQNPRYQVTQFGKPVTLSCSQTLNHNVMYWYQQKSSQAPKLLFHYYDKDFNNEADTPDNFQSRRPNTSFCFLDIRSPGLGDTAMYLCATSRDATYEQYFGPGTRLTVT.

The rearrangement links TRBV5-8 to TRBJ2-3; D is undetermined. This CDR3 has 19 amino acids. V gave up 1 base and J gave up 2 bases, with 23 bases separating them. Germline CDR1 reads SGHTS; CDR2 reads YDEGEE. This CDR3 is CASSLSKGGYRATTDTQYF. CDR3 in DNA: TGTGCCAGCAGCTTGTCAAAGGGTGGGTACAGAGCGACCACAGATACGCAGTATTTT.